A selection of T cell receptor beta chains follows, all from one sample in a study of T cell changes during pregnancy in multiple sclerosis. The protocol was immunoSEQ multiplex PCR, while the TCRdb copy is restricted to in-frame clones and leaves out a portion. The sample lists about 99,000 clones, about 94% occurring once. The sample was peripheral blood, taken after pregnancy. Source of these receptors: a female donor with multiple sclerosis, enrolled in a pregnancy study. The CDR3 runs from the conserved cysteine through the conserved F or W. Each record gives: D gene, clone size, J gene, V gene, CDR3 DNA, CDR3 protein. The D gene is left open where the match is weak. Clone size is not always given. Where it is, it says once, few, many or a class for expanded clones.

d_call: -; clone_size: -; j_call: TRBJ2-3; v_call: TRBV18; cdr3_nt: TGTGCCAGCTCACCGATGGGGCCGGGCCGAACAGATACGCAGTATTTT; cdr3_aa: CASSPMGPGRTDTQYF
d_call: TRBD1; clone_size: -; j_call: TRBJ1-3; v_call: TRBV15; cdr3_nt: TGTGCCACCCAAGACAGGGCGGCTGGAAACACCATATATTTT; cdr3_aa: CATQDRAAGNTIYF
d_call: -; clone_size: -; j_call: TRBJ1-2; v_call: TRBV7-2; cdr3_nt: TGTGCCGGCAGCTCACAGGGCGGCTATGGCTACACCTTC; cdr3_aa: CAGSSQGGYGYTF
d_call: TRBD1; clone_size: -; j_call: TRBJ1-2; v_call: TRBV28; cdr3_nt: TGTGCCAGCGTGGGACAGAACTATGGCTACACCTTC; cdr3_aa: CASVGQNYGYTF
d_call: -; clone_size: once; j_call: TRBJ2-3; v_call: TRBV21-1; cdr3_nt: TGTGCCAGCAGCTTACGACAGGGACTGAGGACAGATACGCAGTATTTT; cdr3_aa: CASSLRQGLRTDTQYF
d_call: -; clone_size: once; j_call: TRBJ2-3; v_call: TRBV5-5; cdr3_nt: TGTGCCAGCAGCCCAAGCGGTGCCACAGATACGCAGTATTTT; cdr3_aa: CASSPSGATDTQYF
d_call: -; clone_size: -; j_call: TRBJ2-1; v_call: TRBV5-1; cdr3_nt: TGCGCCAGCAGCTTCGGTAACTCCTACAATGAGCAGTTCTTC; cdr3_aa: CASSFGNSYNEQFF
d_call: -; clone_size: -; j_call: TRBJ2-7; v_call: TRBV6-5; cdr3_nt: TGTGCCAGCAAGCGGTCCTTGGGGTACGAGCAGTACTTC; cdr3_aa: CASKRSLGYEQYF
d_call: -; clone_size: -; j_call: TRBJ2-3; v_call: TRBV18; cdr3_nt: TGTGCCAGCTCACGAGAGCTATCAAAGACGCAGTATTTT; cdr3_aa: CASSRELSKTQYF
d_call: -; clone_size: -; j_call: TRBJ2-2; v_call: TRBV7-9; cdr3_nt: TGTGCCAGCAGCTCCACCGGGACCGGGGAGCTGTTTTTT; cdr3_aa: CASSSTGTGELFF
d_call: TRBD2; clone_size: -; j_call: TRBJ2-1; v_call: TRBV2; cdr3_nt: TGTGCCAGCATAGGACTAGCGATAAACAATGAGCAGTTCTTC; cdr3_aa: CASIGLAINNEQFF
d_call: -; clone_size: -; j_call: TRBJ2-5; v_call: TRBV4-1; cdr3_nt: TGCGCCAGCAGCCAAGTAGCACAAGAGACCCAGTACTTC; cdr3_aa: CASSQVAQETQYF
d_call: -; clone_size: once; j_call: TRBJ2-1; v_call: TRBV5-4; cdr3_nt: TGTGCCAGCAGCCCTAGGGGCGCCCCGGTAAATGAGCAGTTCTTC; cdr3_aa: CASSPRGAPVNEQFF
d_call: -; clone_size: -; j_call: TRBJ1-5; v_call: TRBV12-5; cdr3_nt: TGTGCTAGTGGTTCAATTGTGGGACAAGGACAGAACAGCAATCAGCCCCAGCATTTT; cdr3_aa: CASGSIVGQGQNSNQPQHF
d_call: -; clone_size: -; j_call: TRBJ2-7; v_call: TRBV10-3; cdr3_nt: TGTGCCATCAGTGTGGGAGTACTTGGTGAGCAGTACTTC; cdr3_aa: CAISVGVLGEQYF
d_call: -; clone_size: -; j_call: TRBJ2-1; v_call: TRBV7-3; cdr3_nt: TGTGCCAGCAGCGCCAGGTCGGGACTCAACCACAATGAGCAGTTCTTC; cdr3_aa: CASSARSGLNHNEQFF
d_call: TRBD2; clone_size: -; j_call: TRBJ2-1; v_call: TRBV28; cdr3_nt: TGTGCCAGCAGTTCACTAGCGGGAGGGGGGAATGAGCAGTTCTTC; cdr3_aa: CASSSLAGGGNEQFF